This TCR beta chain was found in a study of OX40 agonist ivuxolimab in advanced cancers. Overall study context: Patient treatment consisted of intravenous ivuxolimab administration every 2 weeks at 0.01 to 10 mg/kg.

For this clone: Its antigen is not known.

J lost 6 bases, V lost 4 bases, and 18 bases had no gene match. Per the germline V gene, CDR1 is LNHDA and CDR2 is SQIVND (reference sequence). CDR3 length: 18 amino acids. General observations from the study: Clonal expansion by week 6 occurred in CD4+ and CD8+ blood T cells (at 0.1 to 3.0 mg/kg). Average numbers of expanded clones were greater in CD8+ T cells than in CD4+. Some of the lowest clonal expansion was seen in partial responders at 0.1-3.0 mg/kg.

Using immunoSEQ multiplex PCR, the repertoire was profiled, and TCRdb retains in-frame clones only, with some absent. The sample has tens of thousands of clones, roughly 80% seen once; the top ten hold about 4.9%. The sample was CD4+ or CD8+ T cells sorted from blood, taken in a trial of the OX40 agonist ivuxolimab. V and J are TRBV19 and TRBJ2-3, with TRBD2 identical over 8 bases. The sequence was collected from an adult with an advanced solid tumor such as melanoma, head and neck, liver or kidney cancer. CDR3 DNA: TGTGCCAGTAGTACTCCGGGGAAACTAGCGGCCGTGGGGGATACGCAGTATTTT. Protein product: CASSTPGKLAAVGDTQYF.